This T cell receptor beta chain derives from a study of Graves' ophthalmopathy and Graves' hyperthyroidism. Whole-study context: Hyperthyroidism showing no ophthalmopathy within 18 months of follow-up was stable. Study-level points and caveats: From stable hyperthyroidism, ophthalmopathy was separated by a 13-signature model with about 88% sensitivity and over 70% specificity. Thyroid clonotypes that were expanded above 0.001 frequency mostly also appeared in blood.

CDR3 regions of TCR beta were amplified from RNA transcripts. RT-PCR with HTBI primers came first, then second-round multiplex PCR. TCRdb fed the multiplex PCR reads into MiXCR, producing one record per CDR3 protein. The sample contains 450,000 to 600,000 distinct CDR3 sequences, approximately 35% of which appear only once. V dropped 5 bases and J dropped 8 bases, with 12 bases sitting between them. CDR1 and CDR2 from the germline V gene are MNHEY and SVGEGT. The CDR3 totals 13 residues. Worth noting for this clonotype: Its antigen is still unknown.

The hyperthyroidism patients had a new diagnosis of under 2 months' duration and were aged 18 to 65. The specimen was peripheral blood or thyroid tissue (not recorded which). The chain uses TRBV6-2 or TRBV6-3 and TRBJ2-2; perhaps TRBD1 as D (6 bases). The TCR sequence derives from an adult man with Graves' hyperthyroidism. CDR3 sequence (DNA): TGTGCCAGCAGTACGCCCGGGACAGGGGAGCTGTTTTTT. Translating it yields CASSTPGTGELFF.